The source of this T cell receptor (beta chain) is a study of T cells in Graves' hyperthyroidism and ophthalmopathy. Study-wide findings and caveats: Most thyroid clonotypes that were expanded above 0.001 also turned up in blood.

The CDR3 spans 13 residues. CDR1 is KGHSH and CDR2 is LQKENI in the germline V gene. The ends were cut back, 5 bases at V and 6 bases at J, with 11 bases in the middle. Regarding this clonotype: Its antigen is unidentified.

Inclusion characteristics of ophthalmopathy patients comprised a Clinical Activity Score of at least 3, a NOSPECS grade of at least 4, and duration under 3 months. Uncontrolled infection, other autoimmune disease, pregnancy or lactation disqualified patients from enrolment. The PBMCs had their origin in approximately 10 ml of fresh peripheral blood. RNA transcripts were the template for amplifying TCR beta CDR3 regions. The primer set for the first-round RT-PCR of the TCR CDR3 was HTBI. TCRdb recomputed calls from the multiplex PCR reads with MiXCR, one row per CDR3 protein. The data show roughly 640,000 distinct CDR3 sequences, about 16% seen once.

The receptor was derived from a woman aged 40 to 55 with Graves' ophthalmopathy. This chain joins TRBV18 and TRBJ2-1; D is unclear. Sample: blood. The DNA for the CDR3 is TGTGCCAGCTCATTCGGCGAGGCCAATGAGCAGTTCTTC. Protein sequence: CASSFGEANEQFF.